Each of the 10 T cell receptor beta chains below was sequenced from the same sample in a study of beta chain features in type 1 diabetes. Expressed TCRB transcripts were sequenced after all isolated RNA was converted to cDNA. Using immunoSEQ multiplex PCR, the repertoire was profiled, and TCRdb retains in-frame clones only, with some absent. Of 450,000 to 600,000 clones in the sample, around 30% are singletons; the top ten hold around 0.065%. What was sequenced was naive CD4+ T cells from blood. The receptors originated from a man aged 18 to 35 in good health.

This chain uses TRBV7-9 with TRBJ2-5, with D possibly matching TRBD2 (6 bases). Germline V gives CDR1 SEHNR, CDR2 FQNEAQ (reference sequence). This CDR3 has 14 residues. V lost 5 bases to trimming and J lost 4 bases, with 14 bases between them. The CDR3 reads CASSLGGGAETQYF. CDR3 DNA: TGTGCCAGCAGCCTAGGTGGAGGGGCAGAGACCCAGTACTTC.

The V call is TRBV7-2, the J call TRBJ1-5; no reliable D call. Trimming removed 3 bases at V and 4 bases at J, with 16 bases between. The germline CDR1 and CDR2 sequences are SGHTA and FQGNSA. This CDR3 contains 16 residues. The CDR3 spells CASSFGGPGYNQPQHF. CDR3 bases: TGTGCCAGCAGCTTTGGTGGGCCAGGATATAATCAGCCCCAGCATTTT. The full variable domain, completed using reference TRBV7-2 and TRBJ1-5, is GAGVSQSPSNKVTEKGKDVELRCDPISGHTALYWYRQSLGQGLEFLIYFQGNSAPDKSGLPSDRFSAERTGGSVSTLTIQRTQQEDSAVYLCASSFGGPGYNQPQHFGDGTRLSIL.

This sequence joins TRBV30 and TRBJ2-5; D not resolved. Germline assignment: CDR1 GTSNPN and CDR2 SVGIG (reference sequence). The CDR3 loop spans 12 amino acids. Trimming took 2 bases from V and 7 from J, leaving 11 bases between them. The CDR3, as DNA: TGTGCCTGGAGTCCCGCCTTTGGGACCCAGTACTTC. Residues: CAWSPAFGTQYF. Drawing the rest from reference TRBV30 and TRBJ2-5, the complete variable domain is SQTIHQWPATLVQPVGSPLSLECTVEGTSNPNLYWYRQAAGRGLQLLFYSVGIGQISSEVPQNLSASRPQDRQFILSSKKLLLSDSGFYLCAWSPAFGTQYFGPGTRLLVL.

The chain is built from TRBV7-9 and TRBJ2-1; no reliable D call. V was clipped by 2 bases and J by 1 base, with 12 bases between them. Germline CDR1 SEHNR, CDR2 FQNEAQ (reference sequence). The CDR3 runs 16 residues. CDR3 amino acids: CASSLKIAVSYNEQFF. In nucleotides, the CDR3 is TGTGCCAGCAGCTTAAAAATTGCGGTATCCTACAATGAGCAGTTCTTC.

The CDR3 nucleotides read TGTGCCAGCAGCATGACAGGGGGTAGCTCCTACAATGAGCAGTTCTTC. Amino acid sequence: CASSMTGGSSYNEQFF. The chain employs TRBV7-9 and TRBJ2-1; 9 bases fit TRBD1. J lost 0 bases, V lost 5 bases, and 5 bases had no gene match. The CDR3 loop spans 16 amino acids. CDR1 is SEHNR, CDR2 FQNEAQ, per germline (reference sequence).

CDR3 protein: CASSVGQLRQETQYF. The CDR3 nucleotides read TGTGCCAGCAGCGTAGGCCAGCTGAGGCAAGAGACCCAGTACTTC. The rearrangement links TRBV9 to TRBJ2-5; D not resolved. Trimming left V 0 bases short and J 2 bases short, with 11 bases between. This CDR3 contains 15 residues. Germline loops: CDR1 SGDLS, CDR2 YYNGEE.

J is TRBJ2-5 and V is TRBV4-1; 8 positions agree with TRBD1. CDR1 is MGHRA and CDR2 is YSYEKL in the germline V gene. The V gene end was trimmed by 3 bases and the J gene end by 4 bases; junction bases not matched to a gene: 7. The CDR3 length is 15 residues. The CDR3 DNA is TGCGCCAGCAGCCAGTCCGGGACAGGTGCAGAGACCCAGTACTTC. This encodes CASSQSGTGAETQYF.

The DNA of the CDR3 is TGTGCCAGCAGCGGCAGCACAGCTGACTATGGCTACACCTTC. It translates to CASSGSTADYGYTF. The chain joins TRBV7-9 to TRBJ1-2; D is unclear. Between the trimmed V and J ends, which lost 5 bases and 3 bases, there was a span of 13 bases. CDR1 and CDR2 (germline): SEHNR, FQNEAQ (reference sequence). The CDR3 extends over 14 amino acids.

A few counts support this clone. CDR3 amino acids: CSGWTGQGYEQYF. The CDR3 DNA follows: TGCAGCGGATGGACGGGACAGGGCTACGAGCAGTACTTC. V is TRBV29-1 and J is TRBJ2-7; 9 bases are a match to TRBD1. The CDR3 is 13 residues long. Trimming removed 7 bases from V and 3 bases from J; junction bases left unmatched: 7. In germline, CDR1 is SQVTM, CDR2 ANQGSEA.

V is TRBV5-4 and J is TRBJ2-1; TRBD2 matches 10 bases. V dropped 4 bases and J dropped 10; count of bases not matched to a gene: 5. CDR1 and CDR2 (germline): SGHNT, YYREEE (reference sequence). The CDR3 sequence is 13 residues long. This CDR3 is CASSTLAGEEQFF. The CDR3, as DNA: TGTGCCAGCAGCACGCTAGCGGGAGAAGAGCAGTTCTTC.